This T cell receptor (beta chain) was recorded in a study of early T cells in non-severe SARS-CoV-2 infection. Overall study: Sequencing used unsorted whole-blood bulk RNA, so chains lack pairing. Study results and limitations: In VDJdb matching, anti-spike CD8 responses were favored while private and CD4 specificities went missing.

Germline lookup yields CDR1 WSHSY and CDR2 SAAADI. The V gene lost 8 bases and the J gene lost 2 bases, with 7 bases spanning the gap. This CDR3 is built from 12 residues. Unique molecular identifiers were added to individual cDNA molecules. TCRdb re-derived calls from the 5' RACE reads in MiXCR, one entry per CDR3 protein. The table lists approximately 23,000 distinct CDR3 sequences, about 4.2% of them singletons. There are a few counts of this clonotype. The antigen is undetermined. Sequences were obtained from whole blood. This chain links TRBV10-2 with TRBJ2-1; D unresolved. The clonotype was recovered from an adult who was a healthcare worker with PCR-confirmed SARS-CoV-2 infection or an uninfected control (not recorded which). The CDR3 region is CASSSAYNEQFF. The DNA for the CDR3 is TGCGCCAGCTCTTCGGCCTACAATGAGCAGTTCTTC.